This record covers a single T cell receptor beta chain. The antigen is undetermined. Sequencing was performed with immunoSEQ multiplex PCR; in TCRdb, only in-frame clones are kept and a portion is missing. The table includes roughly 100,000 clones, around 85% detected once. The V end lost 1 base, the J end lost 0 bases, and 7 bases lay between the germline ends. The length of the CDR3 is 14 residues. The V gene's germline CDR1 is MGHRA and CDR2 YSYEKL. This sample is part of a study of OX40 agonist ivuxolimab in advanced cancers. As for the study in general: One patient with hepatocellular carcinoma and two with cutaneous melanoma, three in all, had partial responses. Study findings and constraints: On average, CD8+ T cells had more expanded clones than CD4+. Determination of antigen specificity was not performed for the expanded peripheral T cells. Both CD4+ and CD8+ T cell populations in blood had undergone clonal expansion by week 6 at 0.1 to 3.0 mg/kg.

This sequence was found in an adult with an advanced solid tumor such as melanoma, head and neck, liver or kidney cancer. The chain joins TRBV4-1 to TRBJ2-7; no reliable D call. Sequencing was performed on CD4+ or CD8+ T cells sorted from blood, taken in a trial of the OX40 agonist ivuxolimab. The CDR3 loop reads CASSQGLRSYEQYF. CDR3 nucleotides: TGCGCCAGCAGCCAAGGGCTGCGCTCCTACGAGCAGTACTTC.